Sequencing of this T cell receptor (beta chain) was carried out in a study of CDR3 diversity in severe acne. This CDR3 comprises 14 residues. V lost 5 bases, J lost 2 bases, and 3 bases stayed unmatched. Germline CDR1 reads LNHNV; CDR2 reads YYDKDF (reference sequence). This clonotype was found many times. TCRdb used MiXCR to reprocess the PCR reads, holding one entry per CDR3 protein. Of approximately 97,000 distinct CDR3 sequences listed, approximately 47% are singletons. The sample was blood. The receptor's source is a male donor with acne. The chain uses TRBV15 and TRBJ2-5, with 9 positions matching TRBD1. DNA for the CDR3: TGTGCCACCAGCCACGGGACAGGGCAAGAGACCCAGTACTTC. This sequence encodes CATSHGTGQETQYF.